What follows is one T cell receptor beta chain and its context. The target antigen is unknown. Healthy bone marrow donors supplied every sample. A multiplex PCR was run with 60 Vbeta primers and 13 Jbeta primers. The data were produced by immunoSEQ multiplex PCR, yet TCRdb's version contains in-frame clones alone and is incomplete. The data contain around 90,000 clones, less than 85% of them singletons. This entry belongs to a study of cytomegalovirus exposure and HLA in healthy donors. Study-wide results and caveats: Specificity for CMV antigens was confirmed in vitro for three of the CMV-associated chains.

The V end lost 0 bases, the J end lost 4 bases, and 6 bases lay between the germline ends. CDR1 WSHSY and CDR2 SAAADI come from the germline V gene. The CDR3 has 13 amino acids. The clonotype comes from a man aged 35 to 55 in good health and CMV-seropositive. The chain uses TRBV10-2 and TRBJ1-2; D is ambiguous. Input material: PBMCs. In DNA, the CDR3 is TGCGCCAGCAGTGAGTCGAGCGGCTATGGCTACACCTTC. It codes for CASSESSGYGYTF.